The rows below give T cell receptor beta chains drawn from one sample of a study of cytomegalovirus exposure and HLA in healthy donors. Produced via immunoSEQ multiplex PCR; TCRdb's table is partial and in-frame only. The sample contains some 150,000 clones, approximately 82% of which appear only once. The sample comprised PBMCs. These receptor sequences come from a male donor in good health and CMV-seronegative. Both conserved end residues are part of each CDR3. A D gene is named only where the DNA matches it firmly. Clone sizes are given selectively: once, few, many, or a class where the clone is expanded.

V	size	J	D	DNA	CDR3
TRBV5-8	NA	TRBJ2-7	NA	TGTGCCAGCAGCTTGGTTAGGAGGGCGGCGTACTTC	CASSLVRRAAYF
TRBV27	NA	TRBJ1-3	NA	TGTGCCAGCAGTTTTACGGGGGTCGGAATTAACACCATATATTTT	CASSFTGVGINTIYF
TRBV28	NA	TRBJ1-2	TRBD1	TGTGCCAGCAGCATACAGGGGGCGGTATCCAACTATGGCTACACCTTC	CASSIQGAVSNYGYTF
TRBV10-3	few	TRBJ2-7	TRBD2	TGTGCCAGCAGTGAACTAGCGGGAACCGCCTACGAGCAGTACTTC	CASSELAGTAYEQYF
TRBV25-1	NA	TRBJ1-4	NA	TGTGCCAGCAGTGTTGGGGGACGGGGGAATGAAAAACTGTTTTTT	CASSVGGRGNEKLFF
TRBV28	NA	TRBJ2-5	NA	TGTGCCAGCAGTTTTGGTCAGGGTTGGCGAGAGACCCAGTACTTC	CASSFGQGWRETQYF
TRBV11-2	NA	TRBJ2-7	TRBD2	TGTGCCAGCACCCTTGGGCTAGCGGCCTCCTACGAGCAGTACTTC	CASTLGLAASYEQYF
TRBV7-9	NA	TRBJ2-7	TRBD1	TGTGCCAGCAGGCAGGACAGGGCCTACGAGCAGTACTTC	CASRQDRAYEQYF
TRBV20-1	NA	TRBJ2-1	NA	TGCAGTGCTAGTTACAACAATGAGCAGTTCTTC	CSASYNNEQFF
TRBV2	NA	TRBJ2-7	NA	TGTGCCAGCAAGGATAGTCGGGGGTCCTACGAGCAGTACTTC	CASKDSRGSYEQYF
TRBV5-1	NA	TRBJ2-7	NA	TGCGCCAGCAGCTCCGGGACTTACTACGAGCAGTACTTC	CASSSGTYYEQYF
TRBV28	NA	TRBJ1-5	NA	TGTGCCAGCAGTTCAGGGCGTCAGCCCCAGCATTTT	CASSSGRQPQHF
TRBV5-1	NA	TRBJ2-3	TRBD2	TGCGCCAGCAGTCCGATAGCGGGGACAGATACGCAGTATTTT	CASSPIAGTDTQYF
TRBV19	NA	TRBJ2-1	NA	TGTGCCAGTAGAATCGACAGGAGCTCCTACAATGAGCAGTTCTTC	CASRIDRSSYNEQFF
TRBV9	few	TRBJ1-4	NA	TGTGCCAGCAGCGTAGATGAGGGGGTGGGTGAAAAACTGTTTTTT	CASSVDEGVGEKLFF
TRBV5-4	NA	TRBJ1-1	NA	TGTGCCAGCAGCTCTTTGGGGGGAAACACTGAAGCTTTCTTT	CASSSLGGNTEAFF
TRBV4-3	NA	TRBJ2-1	TRBD2	TGCGCCAGCAGCCAAGAGCTAGCGGGAGTGGGGAATGAGCAGTTCTTC	CASSQELAGVGNEQFF
TRBV27	NA	TRBJ2-7	NA	TGTGCCAGCAGTTTATCGTTAGGCGGCGAGCAGTACTTC	CASSLSLGGEQYF
TRBV19	NA	TRBJ2-7	NA	TGTGCCAGTAGTATGTGGAGGGGCCCCTACGAGCAGTACTTC	CASSMWRGPYEQYF
TRBV27	NA	TRBJ2-5	NA	TGTGCCAGCAGTTTCCGGGGGATGTCGGAGACCCAGTACTTC	CASSFRGMSETQYF
TRBV20-1	NA	TRBJ1-2	NA	TGCAGTGCTAGTTCGTATGGCTACACCTTC	CSASSYGYTF
TRBV15	NA	TRBJ2-1	NA	TGTGCCACCAGCAGAGAGGGAGTAAATGAGCAGTTCTTC	CATSREGVNEQFF
TRBV7-3	NA	TRBJ2-3	NA	TGTGCCAGCAGCCCAAGTCCCGGAGATACGCAGTATTTT	CASSPSPGDTQYF
TRBV7-9	NA	TRBJ2-1	NA	TGTTCCAGCAGCTTAGGACCCGGGGGAGGTAATGAGCAGTTCTTC	CSSSLGPGGGNEQFF
TRBV29-1	NA	TRBJ1-1	NA	TGCAGCGGACGTTGGGCTGCTGAAGCTTTCTTT	CSGRWAAEAFF
TRBV7-8	NA	TRBJ1-3	NA	TGTGCCAGCAGCTGGGGACAACGTGACACCATATATTTT	CASSWGQRDTIYF
TRBV19	NA	TRBJ2-2	TRBD2	TGTGCCAGTAGTAGGAGGGCTCTAGCGGGACACCGCACCGGGGAGCTGTTTTTT	CASSRRALAGHRTGELFF
TRBV2	NA	TRBJ2-1	TRBD2	TGTGCCGCGAGCGGGCTAGCGGGAGGGTCCTACAATGAGCAGTTCTTC	CAASGLAGGSYNEQFF
TRBV7-8	NA	TRBJ1-1	TRBD1	TGTGCCAGCAGCTTTGACAGGGGCTACACTGAAGCTTTCTTT	CASSFDRGYTEAFF
TRBV7-8	NA	TRBJ2-6	TRBD1	TGTGCCAGCAGCTTAGGGGACAGAGTCTCTGGGGCCAACGTCCTGACTTTC	CASSLGDRVSGANVLTF
TRBV7-3	NA	TRBJ2-5	NA	TGTGCCAGCGGCAGGGCGTTGCGAGAGACCCAGTACTTC	CASGRALRETQYF
TRBV2	NA	TRBJ1-4	NA	TGTGCCAGCAAGGCAGGGCTCGGAGAAAAACTGTTTTTT	CASKAGLGEKLFF
TRBV7-3	NA	TRBJ2-3	TRBD2	TGTGCCAGCAGCTCGACTAGCGGACACACAGATACGCAGTATTTT	CASSSTSGHTDTQYF
TRBV9	NA	TRBJ2-7	NA	TGTGCCAGCAGCGACCTAGCGCGCCCGGGCGAGCAGTACTTC	CASSDLARPGEQYF
TRBV27	NA	TRBJ1-4	NA	TGTGCCAGCAGGGCCGGGAGTAATGAAAAACTGTTTTTT	CASRAGSNEKLFF
TRBV27	few	TRBJ2-7	NA	TGTGCCAGCAAGAGTAGCTCGTCCTACGAGCAGTACTTC	CASKSSSSYEQYF
TRBV28	NA	TRBJ2-5	NA	TGTGCCAGCAGTTTGGGGGGGGGCGGTGAGACCCAGTACTTC	CASSLGGGGETQYF
TRBV28	NA	TRBJ2-2	TRBD2	TGTGCCAGCTGGCGCCCAACGGGGGGGCTGAACACCGGGGAGCTGTTTTTT	CASWRPTGGLNTGELFF
TRBV6-4	NA	TRBJ2-2	TRBD2	TGTGCCAGCAGTGAACTAGCGGGAGCCACCGGGGAGCTGTTTTTT	CASSELAGATGELFF
TRBV27	NA	TRBJ1-2	NA	TGTGCCAGCAGTTTCCGACAGGTTGGGGGCTACACCTTC	CASSFRQVGGYTF
TRBV9	NA	TRBJ1-4	TRBD1	TGTGCCAGCAGCCCATGGGACAGAGTAAATGAAAAACTGTTTTTT	CASSPWDRVNEKLFF
TRBV11-2	NA	TRBJ2-1	TRBD2	TGTGCCAGCAGCCCCGGGGGGTATGAGCAGTTCTTC	CASSPGGYEQFF
TRBV27	NA	TRBJ1-4	NA	TGTGCCAGCAGTTTATGGGGGGGTTCTAATGAAAAACTGTTTTTT	CASSLWGGSNEKLFF
TRBV7-9	NA	TRBJ2-7	TRBD1	TGTTCCAGCAGCTCACACCGGGACAGGGTAGGCGAGCAGTACTTC	CSSSSHRDRVGEQYF
TRBV5-5	NA	TRBJ2-3	NA	TGTGCCAGCAGCAACATACCAGATACGCAGTATTTT	CASSNIPDTQYF
TRBV2	NA	TRBJ1-5	NA	TGTGCCAGCAGTGAAATGGGGCAGAACAATCAGCCCCAGCATTTT	CASSEMGQNNQPQHF
TRBV7-6	NA	TRBJ2-7	NA	TGTGCCAGCAGCTTGCTAGGAGCAAGCTCCTACGAGCAGTACTTC	CASSLLGASSYEQYF
TRBV18	NA	TRBJ2-7	NA	TGTGCCAGCTCACCGAGAGACAGCTACGAGCAGTACTTC	CASSPRDSYEQYF
TRBV6-1	NA	TRBJ1-3	TRBD1	TGTGCCAGCAGTGCAACAGGGGGATCTGGAAACACCATATATTTT	CASSATGGSGNTIYF
TRBV28	NA	TRBJ2-7	TRBD2	TGTGCCAGCAGTTTATCGGTTCGCGTCGGGGGGTCGGACGAGCAGTACTTC	CASSLSVRVGGSDEQYF
TRBV5-5	NA	TRBJ2-7	TRBD1	TGTGCCAGCAGCCCGAGGACAGGGAGCTCCTACGAGCAGTACTTC	CASSPRTGSSYEQYF
TRBV6-5	NA	TRBJ1-2	TRBD1	TGTGCCAGCAGTAGACAGGGTGCTTCGGTTAGAGGCTACACCTTC	CASSRQGASVRGYTF
TRBV13	NA	TRBJ2-5	TRBD2	TGTGCCAGCAGCCCGCGGACTAGCGGGAGGCGGGAGACCCAGTACTTC	CASSPRTSGRRETQYF
TRBV7-2	NA	TRBJ2-3	TRBD1	TGTGCCAGCAGCCCTCGACAGGGGGCGACAGATACGCAGTATTTT	CASSPRQGATDTQYF
TRBV6-5	NA	TRBJ2-5	NA	TGTGCCAGCAGCCTCTCCAGGGGCCAAGAGACCCAGTACTTC	CASSLSRGQETQYF
TRBV7-2	NA	TRBJ1-2	TRBD1	TGTGCCAGCAGCTTAGGGTCAGGACAGGGGGACTATGGCTACACCTTC	CASSLGSGQGDYGYTF
TRBV11-2	NA	TRBJ1-1	TRBD1	TGTGCCAGCAGCTTAAATAGGAGGGACAGGGGAGGGTACACTGAAGCTTTCTTT	CASSLNRRDRGGYTEAFF
TRBV4-2	NA	TRBJ2-7	NA	TGTGCCAGCAGCCAAGAATGGGCCAATTACGAGCAGTACTTC	CASSQEWANYEQYF